This TCR beta chain was retrieved from a study of OX40 agonist ivuxolimab in advanced cancers. Profiling relied on immunoSEQ multiplex PCR, and the TCRdb table lists in-frame clones only, not all of them. This sample has about 59,000 clones, with less than 90% found just once. Comment on this clone: What it binds is not known.

General observations from the study: Among the lowest levels of clonal expansion were found in partial responders at 0.1-3.0 mg/kg.

With 5 bases removed from V and 3 bases from J, the gap between germline ends came to 11 bases. The germline gives CDR1 MNHEY, CDR2 SMNVEV (reference sequence). The CDR3 totals 13 residues. Drawing of blood for sampling happened at baseline, at cycle 4 day 1, and at cycle 7 day 1. Sequencing used CD4+ or CD8+ T cells sorted from blood, obtained in a trial of the OX40 agonist ivuxolimab. J is TRBJ2-7 and V is TRBV27; the D gene could be TRBD1 or TRBD2 (5 bases each). The TCR comes from an adult with an advanced solid tumor such as melanoma, head and neck, liver or kidney cancer. This CDR3 is CASSPQGVYEQYF. The CDR3 DNA reads TGTGCCAGCAGTCCCCAGGGAGTCTACGAGCAGTACTTC.